This TCR beta chain was documented in a study of blood T cell repertoires in COVID-19 (dated by TCRdb to 2020 to 2022). The study in broad terms: Samples covering the acute and convalescent phases of COVID-19 were provided by collaborators in the United States, Italy and Spain. The prospective study material was composed of cDNA or gDNA derived from T cells, B-cell-depleted T cells, or PBMCs. Samples were obtained from the ongoing ImmuneRACE study (first 160 participants) and from over a thousand subjects provided by 6 global collaborators. Nearly every sample came with metadata listing a de-identified subject ID, COVID-19 status, age in years and sex. A freely available public database, intended as a resource for researchers studying the immune response to SARS-CoV-2, is where the repertoires were released. HLA class I and class II types, where available, came from metadata supplied by the sample provider rather than from assay-based typing. Deeply sampled blood TCRbeta repertoires from subjects exposed to, actively infected with, or recovered from COVID-19 were included in the dataset.

Broader findings and caveats from the paper: Clinical and demographic metadata were provided uncurated, with the amount varying by source and participant.

One collaborating source in Seattle enrolled patients during active infection and followed them longitudinally through the course of disease. The collaborating institutions used their own protocols to collect whole blood in K2EDTA tubes. For TCRbeta analysis, collaborators shipped samples as frozen whole blood, isolated PBMCs, or DNA extracted from either of those sample types. A word on this clone: No cognate antigen has been identified for it. Base quality data are lacking; no much larger clone is found one base away.

The immunoSEQ Assay, a bias-controlled multiplex PCR, was used to amplify TCRbeta CDR3 regions from genomic DNA. The authors' analysis ran thus. The number of nucleated cells in each sample was estimated by amplification of reference gene primers within the assay. To quantify the absolute abundance of each unique TCRbeta CDR3 rearrangement, sequence reads were collapsed and filtered. For each sample, productive Simpson clonality was calculated by taking the square root of Simpson's diversity index across productive rearrangements. Not all clones reach the TCRdb copy of this immuneACCESS table, which keeps in-frame sequences only. Checked studies attribute under half of the gap to unresolved V genes and leave the rest unexplained. V and J calls and clone size are given by that table; D and trimming were obtained from the DNA. The sample contains roughly 200,000 clones, nearly 85% of them found a single time. The ten top clones hold around 1.3% of the sample.

For CDR1 and CDR2, the germline V gene lists KGHSH and LQKENI. The CDR3, from cysteine to phenylalanine, totals 20 residues. Kept here is only the CDR3 DNA, which spans 60 bases and is read in frame from base 1. Trimming removed 1 base from V and 0 bases from J; the gene matches leave 10 bases unexplained. This receptor was taken from a woman aged 25 to 39 with COVID-19, enrolled during active disease. In this chain, TRBV18 is recombined with TRBJ1-6, and 9 junctional nucleotides match TRBD1. The sequencing sample was made of peripheral blood. In nucleotides, the sequence is TGTGCCAGCTCACCACTGGGACCCGGGACAGGGAGCTCCTATAATTCACCCCTCCACTTT. It translates to CASSPLGPGTGSSYNSPLHF.